This TCR beta chain was captured by sequencing in a study of beta chain features in type 1 diabetes. Study-wide results and caveats: Among all four CD4+ subsets, Type 1 diabetes patients had TCRB CDR3s that were moderately but significantly shorter.

This clone was counted a few times. What it recognizes is unknown. All of the isolated RNA was reverse transcribed, so expressed TCRB transcripts were sequenced. Some clones are missing from TCRdb's copy, which holds only in-frame ones; the method was immunoSEQ multiplex PCR. The data show 300,000 to 400,000 clones, roughly 14% seen once. CDR1 and CDR2 (germline): LGHNA, YSLEER. The CDR3 is 15 residues long. Trimming took off 0 bases at V and 4 bases at J, with 12 bases between the two ends. Sequenced: naive CD4+ T cells from blood. The chain links TRBV4-3 to TRBJ1-2, with D maybe TRBD1 (6 bases). The TCR comes from a young woman with type 1 diabetes. CDR3 in amino acids: CASSQDPRGFYGYTF. The CDR3 DNA reads as TGCGCCAGCAGCCAAGATCCCAGGGGATTCTATGGCTACACCTTC.